The 6 T cell receptor beta chains listed next were all sequenced from one sample in a study of blood T cell repertoires in COVID-19. The assay was immunoSEQ multiplex PCR, and TCRdb's table has in-frame clones only and misses some. The sample has around 190,000 clones, around 85% seen once. Specimen: PBMCs or T cells enriched from blood (not recorded which). Receptors originate from a woman under 40 who had recovered from COVID-19.

In its sample, this clone was seen a few times. J is TRBJ2-6 and V is TRBV2; 9 bases align to TRBD1. Germline CDR1 reads SNHLY; CDR2 reads FYNNEI. The CDR3 has 16 amino acids. V was pared by 4 bases and J by 4 bases, with 5 bases of the junction left unmatched. Written as DNA, the CDR3 is TGTGCCAGCAGTGGGGACAGGGACTCCGGGGCCAACGTCCTGACTTTC. Translating it yields CASSGDRDSGANVLTF.

The CDR3 DNA reads TGTGCCAGCAGTTACGGGACAGGAAACACTGAAGCTTTCTTT. Amino acid sequence: CASSYGTGNTEAFF. The V and J genes are TRBV6-5 and TRBJ1-1, with 8 positions matching TRBD1. The J segment lost 2 bases and the V segment lost 2 bases, leaving 1 base of the junction unmatched. Germline-derived CDR1 and CDR2 are MNHEY and SVGAGI. This CDR3 region has 14 residues.

The chain uses TRBV20-1 and TRBJ1-5; 7 positions agree with TRBD1. Germline V lookup: CDR1 DFQATT, CDR2 SNEGSKA (reference sequence). Trimming cost V 3 bases and J 0 bases; bases outside gene matches: 5. The CDR3 sequence is 15 residues long. The CDR3 DNA sequence: TGCAGTGCTAGTCGAGGGACAGATAGCAATCAGCCCCAGCATTTT. Translating it yields CSASRGTDSNQPQHF.

The rearrangement uses TRBV6-1 and TRBJ1-4; D may be TRBD1 (6 bases). Germline CDR1 is MNHNS and CDR2 is SASEGT. The CDR3 covers 15 residues. Between the trimmed V and J ends, which lost 1 base and 8 bases, there was a span of 14 bases. This CDR3 is CASSEVGGRREKLFF. CDR3 nucleotide sequence: TGTGCCAGCAGTGAAGTCGGGGGGCGTAGGGAAAAACTGTTTTTT.

The rearrangement joins TRBV7-2 to TRBJ2-1; 7 bases align to TRBD1. V dropped 4 bases and J dropped 11; count of bases not matched to a gene: 5. CDR1 SGHTA and CDR2 FQGNSA come from the germline V gene. The CDR3 runs to 12 residues. CDR3 nucleotides: TGTGCCAGCAGCTATACAGGGGAGAAGCAGTTCTTC. This codes for CASSYTGEKQFF. Complete variable domain (other parts from reference TRBV7-2 and TRBJ2-1): GAGVSQSPSNKVTEKGKDVELRCDPISGHTALYWYRQSLGQGLEFLIYFQGNSAPDKSGLPSDRFSAERTGGSVSTLTIQRTQQEDSAVYLCASSYTGEKQFFGPGTRLTVL.

The CDR3 spells CASSPFDGGDTEAFF. The CDR3 nucleotides read TGTGCCAGCAGCCCATTCGATGGAGGAGACACTGAAGCTTTCTTT. The chain links TRBV7-8 to TRBJ1-1; D not resolved. The germline CDR1 and CDR2 sequences are SGHVS and FQNEAQ. V was clipped by 5 bases and J by 3 bases, with 16 bases between them. CDR3 length equals 15 residues.